The 8 T cell receptor beta chains given below trace back to one sample, sequenced in a study of identical twins. Using its own MiXCR run on the 5' RACE reads, TCRdb lists one record per CDR3 protein. The data contain 350,000 to 450,000 distinct CDR3 sequences, roughly 20% of them singletons. The specimen was naive T cells sorted from blood. These receptors came from a man aged 45-60 years in good health.

There are a few counts of this clonotype. This sequence joins TRBV20-1 and TRBJ2-1, with 11 nucleotides matching TRBD1. V trimming: 1 base; J trimming: 6 bases; junction bases outside the gene matches: 5. This CDR3 is 15 amino acids long. The germline V gene encodes CDR1 DFQATT and CDR2 SNEGSKA (reference sequence). CDR3 loop: CSARGDGTGGNEQFF. The CDR3 DNA sequence: TGCAGTGCTAGAGGGGACGGGACAGGGGGCAATGAGCAGTTCTTC.

V and J are TRBV7-2 and TRBJ1-1; D is perhaps TRBD1 (6 bases). The V end lost 1 base, the J end lost 0 bases, and 9 bases lay between the germline ends. Germline-derived CDR1 and CDR2 are SGHTA and FQGNSA. The CDR3 runs to 15 residues. The CDR3 protein is CASSLVGHVNTEAFF. The CDR3 DNA follows: TGTGCCAGCAGCTTAGTGGGACATGTGAACACTGAAGCTTTCTTT.

This chain connects TRBV20-1 to TRBJ2-1; TRBD1 matches at 8 bases. The length of the CDR3 is 13 residues. V gave up 2 bases and J gave up 8 bases; unmatched junction bases: 5. Per the germline V gene, CDR1 is DFQATT and CDR2 is SNEGSKA (reference sequence). The CDR3 DNA reads TGCAGTGCTAGATCGTCCAGGGGGCATGAGCAGTTCTTC. Protein product: CSARSSRGHEQFF.

V gene TRBV27 combines with J gene TRBJ2-2; D not certain. V was shortened by 4 bases and J by 4 bases, with 16 bases between the two germline ends. The CDR3 totals 16 residues. Germline V gene sequence: CDR1 MNHEY, CDR2 SMNVEV (reference sequence). The CDR3 DNA is TGTGCCAGCAGTTGGGGATGGGTCGGAAGCACCGGGGAGCTGTTTTTT. Its translation: CASSWGWVGSTGELFF.

The V call is TRBV29-1, the J call TRBJ2-2, with 8 bases lining up with TRBD2. The germline V gene has CDR1 SQVTM and CDR2 ANQGSEA. Losses at the gene ends were 6 bases for V and 6 bases for J; bases not matched to a gene: 6. The CDR3 runs 13 residues. The CDR3 protein is CSVSGSQAGELFF. The DNA of the CDR3 is TGCAGCGTAAGCGGGAGTCAGGCCGGGGAGCTGTTTTTT.

This clonotype was found a few times. The CDR3, as DNA: TGCAGCGGACTAGCGGGGGGAGATACGCAGTATTTT. Its translation is CSGLAGGDTQYF. The V gene is TRBV29-1, the J gene TRBJ2-3; 13 nucleotides align to TRBD2. CDR3 length: 12 residues. Trimming cost V 7 bases and J 5 bases; bases outside gene matches: 0. Germline CDR1 and CDR2: SQVTM and ANQGSEA.

This clonotype was seen at least ten times. The genes are TRBV18 and TRBJ2-1; 8 bases match TRBD1. The junction had 10 bases not matched to a gene; V was cut back by 5 bases and J by 4 bases. CDR3 length: 16 amino acids. Germline CDR1 reads KGHSH; CDR2 reads LQKENI. The CDR3 here is CASSDQTGVLYNEQFF. The CDR3 DNA is TGTGCCAGCTCAGATCAGACAGGGGTTCTGTACAATGAGCAGTTCTTC. The full variable domain, its missing parts supplied by reference TRBV18 and TRBJ2-1, is NAGVMQNPRHLVRRRGQEARLRCSPMKGHSHVYWYRQLPEEGLKFMVYLQKENIIDESGMPKERFSAEFPKEGPSILRIQQVVRGDSAAYFCASSDQTGVLYNEQFFGPGTRLTVL.

This clonotype was seen ten or more times. The V call is TRBV11-2, the J call TRBJ2-1, with D perhaps matching TRBD2 (5 bases). CDR3 size: 18 residues. Germline-derived CDR1 and CDR2 are SGHAT and FQNNGV. V gave up 1 base and J gave up 0 bases, with 16 bases separating them. Written as DNA, the CDR3 is TGTGCCAGCAGCTTAGGTTCCCCCGGGGTGGGCTCCTACAATGAGCAGTTCTTC. Its translation is CASSLGSPGVGSYNEQFF.